The clone carrying this T cell receptor beta chain occurred many times. As yet, its antigen is unknown. Every TCR cDNA molecule bore its own unique molecular identifier. Using its own MiXCR run on the 5' RACE reads, TCRdb lists one record per CDR3 protein. The sample records 25,000 or so distinct CDR3 sequences, 5% to 6.5% being singletons. Time point reported: blood at routine non-recurrence follow-up after resection. Researchers sequenced whole RNA taken from tumor, nontumor lung or frozen PBMC without sorting. The sample originates from a study of spatial heterogeneity in lung cancer. Overall study: Follow-up PBMC samples were sequenced when available, at a median of roughly 2 years after resection.

V lost 5 bases and J 4 bases, leaving 13 bases between the germline ends. From germline, CDR1 is SGDLS and CDR2 YYNGEE. The CDR3 runs to 14 residues. Study-wide points: The study found ubiquitous expanded tumor TCRs in blood more at resection than follow-up.

The TCR sequence derives from a male donor with early-stage non-small cell lung cancer. Specimen: PBMCs, collected at follow-up. V gene TRBV9 combines with J gene TRBJ1-3; possible D gene TRBD1, 5 bases. CDR3 nucleotides: TGTGCCAGCAGTGGGGCTACTGCAGGAAACACCATATATTTT. It is translated as CASSGATAGNTIYF.